This T cell receptor beta chain is drawn from a study of blood T cell repertoires in COVID-19. Study overall: Sample material is recorded as cDNA or gDNA derived from T cells, B-cell-depleted T cells, or PBMCs.

TCRdb keeps only in-frame clones here, not all; method: immunoSEQ multiplex PCR. The repertoire holds around 450,000 clones, with approximately 86% as singletons. Germline V lookup: CDR1 MDHEN, CDR2 SYDVKM. The CDR3 totals 16 residues. Germline trimming cut 6 bases from V and 6 bases from J; bases unmatched to any gene: 12. The V gene is TRBV28, the J gene TRBJ1-4, with 8 bases that match TRBD1. The sequenced material came from PBMCs or T cells enriched from blood (not recorded which). This sequence originates from a woman aged 18 to 35 who had recovered from COVID-19. The CDR3 loop is CASRPHRGGRDEKLFF. The CDR3 DNA follows: TGTGCCAGCAGACCCCACAGGGGGGGCAGAGATGAAAAACTGTTTTTT. The full variable domain, completed using reference TRBV28 and TRBJ1-4, is DVKVTQSSRYLVKRTGEKVFLECVQDMDHENMFWYRQDPGLGLRLIYFSYDVKMKEKGDIPEGYSVSREKKERFSLILESASTNQTSMYLCASRPHRGGRDEKLFFGSGTQLSVL.